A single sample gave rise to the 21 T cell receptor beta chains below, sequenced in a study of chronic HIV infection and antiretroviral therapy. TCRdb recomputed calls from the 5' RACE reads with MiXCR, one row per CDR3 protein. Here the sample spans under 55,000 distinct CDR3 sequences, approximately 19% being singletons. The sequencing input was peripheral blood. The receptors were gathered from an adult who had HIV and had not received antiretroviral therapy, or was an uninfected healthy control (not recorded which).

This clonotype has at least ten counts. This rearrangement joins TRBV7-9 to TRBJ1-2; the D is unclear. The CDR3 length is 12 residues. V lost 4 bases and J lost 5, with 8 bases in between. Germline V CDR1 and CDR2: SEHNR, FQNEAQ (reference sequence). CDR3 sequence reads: CASSSDGYGYTF. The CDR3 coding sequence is TGTGCCAGCAGCTCGGACGGTTATGGCTACACCTTC.

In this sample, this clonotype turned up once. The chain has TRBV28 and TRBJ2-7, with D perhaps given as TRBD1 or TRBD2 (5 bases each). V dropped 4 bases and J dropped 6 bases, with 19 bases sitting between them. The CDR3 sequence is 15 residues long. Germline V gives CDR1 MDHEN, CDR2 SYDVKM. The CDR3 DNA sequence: TGTGCCAGCAGTTCTCTTGGGGGTGTGAGTGGCGAGCAGTACTTC. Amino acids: CASSSLGGVSGEQYF.

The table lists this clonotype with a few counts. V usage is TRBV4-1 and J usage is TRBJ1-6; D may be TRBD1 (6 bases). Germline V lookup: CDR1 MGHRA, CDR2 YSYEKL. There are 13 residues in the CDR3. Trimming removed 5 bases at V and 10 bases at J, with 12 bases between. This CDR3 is CASSSGQGSPLHF. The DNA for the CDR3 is TGCGCCAGCAGCTCAGGGCAGGGGTCACCCCTCCACTTT.

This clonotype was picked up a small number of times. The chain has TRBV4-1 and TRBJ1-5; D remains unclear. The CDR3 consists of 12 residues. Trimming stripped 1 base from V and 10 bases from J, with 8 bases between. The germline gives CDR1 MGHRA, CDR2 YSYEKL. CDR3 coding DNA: TGCGCCAGCAGCCAAGTGGCTGGCCCCCAGCATTTT. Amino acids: CASSQVAGPQHF.

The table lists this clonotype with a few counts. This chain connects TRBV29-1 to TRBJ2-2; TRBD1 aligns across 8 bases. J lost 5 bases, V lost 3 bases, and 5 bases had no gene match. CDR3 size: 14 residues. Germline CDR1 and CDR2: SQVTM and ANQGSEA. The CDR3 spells CSVEGQARTGELFF. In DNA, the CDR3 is TGCAGCGTTGAGGGACAGGCGCGGACCGGGGAGCTGTTTTTT.

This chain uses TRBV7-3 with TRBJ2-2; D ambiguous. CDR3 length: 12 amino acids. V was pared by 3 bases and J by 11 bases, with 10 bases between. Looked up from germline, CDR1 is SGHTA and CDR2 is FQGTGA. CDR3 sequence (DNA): TGTGCCAGCAGCTTTAGGAAGGGAGAGCTGTTTTTT. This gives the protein CASSFRKGELFF. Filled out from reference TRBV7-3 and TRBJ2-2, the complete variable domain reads GAGVSQTPSNKVTEKGKYVELRCDPISGHTALYWYRQSLGQGPEFLIYFQGTGAADDSGLPNDRFFAVRPEGSVSTLKIQRTERGDSAVYLCASSFRKGELFFGEGSRLTVL.

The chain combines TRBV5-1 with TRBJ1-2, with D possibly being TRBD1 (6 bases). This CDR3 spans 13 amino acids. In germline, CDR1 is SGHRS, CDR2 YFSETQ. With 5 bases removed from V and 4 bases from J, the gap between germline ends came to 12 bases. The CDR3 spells CASRQGFFYGYTF. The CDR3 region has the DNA TGCGCCAGCAGACAGGGTTTCTTCTATGGCTACACCTTC.

CDR3 in amino acids: CASSFEAEAGANVLTF. In DNA form, the CDR3 reads TGTGCCAGCAGTTTCGAGGCGGAGGCTGGGGCCAACGTCCTGACTTTC. The rearrangement joins TRBV28 to TRBJ2-6; perhaps TRBD2 as D (5 bases). This CDR3 has 16 amino acids. Germline CDR1 MDHEN, CDR2 SYDVKM. The V and J ends lost 3 bases and 2 bases respectively, with 11 bases between them.

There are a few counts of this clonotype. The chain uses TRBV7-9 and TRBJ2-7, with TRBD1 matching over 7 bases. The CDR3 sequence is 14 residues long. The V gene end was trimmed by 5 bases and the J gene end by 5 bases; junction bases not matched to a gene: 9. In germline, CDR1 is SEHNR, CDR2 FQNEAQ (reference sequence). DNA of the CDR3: TGTGCCAGCAGCCTCCGCACAGGGGATCACGAGCAGTACTTC. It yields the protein CASSLRTGDHEQYF.

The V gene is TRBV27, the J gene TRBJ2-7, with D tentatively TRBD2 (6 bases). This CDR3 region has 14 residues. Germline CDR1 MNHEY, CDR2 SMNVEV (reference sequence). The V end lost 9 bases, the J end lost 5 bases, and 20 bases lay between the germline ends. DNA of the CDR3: TGTGCCAGAAGTCAGCCTGGGACTTCGGACGAGCAGTACTTC. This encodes CARSQPGTSDEQYF.

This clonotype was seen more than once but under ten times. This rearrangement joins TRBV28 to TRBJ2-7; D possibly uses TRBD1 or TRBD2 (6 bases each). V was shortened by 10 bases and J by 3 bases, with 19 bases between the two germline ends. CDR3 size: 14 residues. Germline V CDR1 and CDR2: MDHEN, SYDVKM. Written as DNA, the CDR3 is TGTGCCACCCGGAAAGGGGGGACTCTCTACGAGCAGTACTTC. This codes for CATRKGGTLYEQYF.

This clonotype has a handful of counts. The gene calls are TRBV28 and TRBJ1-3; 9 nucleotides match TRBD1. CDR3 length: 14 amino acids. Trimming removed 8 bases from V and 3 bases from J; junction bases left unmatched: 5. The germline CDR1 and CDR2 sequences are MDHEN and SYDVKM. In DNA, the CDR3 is TGTGCCAGCCAGGGACAGGGATATGGAAACACCATATATTTT. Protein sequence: CASQGQGYGNTIYF. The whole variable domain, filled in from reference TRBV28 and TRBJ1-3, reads DVKVTQSSRYLVKRTGEKVFLECVQDMDHENMFWYRQDPGLGLRLIYFSYDVKMKEKGDIPEGYSVSREKKERFSLILESASTNQTSMYLCASQGQGYGNTIYFGEGSWLTVV.

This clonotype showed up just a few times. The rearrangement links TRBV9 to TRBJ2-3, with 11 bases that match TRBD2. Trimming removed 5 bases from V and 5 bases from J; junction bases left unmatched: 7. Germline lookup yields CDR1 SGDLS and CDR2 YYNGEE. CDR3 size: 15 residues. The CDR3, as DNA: TGTGCCAGCAGTGCTGGGACTAGCGGAAAAGATACGCAGTATTTT. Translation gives CASSAGTSGKDTQYF.

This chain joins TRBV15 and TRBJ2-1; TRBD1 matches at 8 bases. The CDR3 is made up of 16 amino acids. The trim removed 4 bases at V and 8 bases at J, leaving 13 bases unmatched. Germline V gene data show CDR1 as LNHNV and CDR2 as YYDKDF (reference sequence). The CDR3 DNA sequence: TGTGCCACCAGCACGGAACTAACAGCAGGGGGCCATGAGCAGTTCTTC. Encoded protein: CATSTELTAGGHEQFF.

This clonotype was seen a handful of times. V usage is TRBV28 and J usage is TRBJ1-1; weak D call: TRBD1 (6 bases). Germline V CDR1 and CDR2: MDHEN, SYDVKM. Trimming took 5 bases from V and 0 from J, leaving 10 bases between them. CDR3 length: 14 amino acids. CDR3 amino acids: CASSEGQLNTEAFF. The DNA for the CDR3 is TGTGCCAGCAGTGAAGGACAGCTGAACACTGAAGCTTTCTTT.

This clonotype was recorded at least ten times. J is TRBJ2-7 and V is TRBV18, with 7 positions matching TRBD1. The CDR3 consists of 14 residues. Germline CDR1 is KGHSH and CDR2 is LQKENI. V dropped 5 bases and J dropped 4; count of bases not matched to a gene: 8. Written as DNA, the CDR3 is TGTGCCAGCTCATCGGGACAGAGTCAGTACGAGCAGTACTTC. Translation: CASSSGQSQYEQYF.

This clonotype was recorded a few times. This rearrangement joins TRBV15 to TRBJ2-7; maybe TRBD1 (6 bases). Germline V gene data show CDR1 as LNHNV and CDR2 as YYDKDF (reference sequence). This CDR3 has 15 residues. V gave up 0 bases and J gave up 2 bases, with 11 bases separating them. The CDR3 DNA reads TGTGCCACCAGCAGAGAATTAGGGGGAACCTACGAGCAGTACTTC. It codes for CATSRELGGTYEQYF.

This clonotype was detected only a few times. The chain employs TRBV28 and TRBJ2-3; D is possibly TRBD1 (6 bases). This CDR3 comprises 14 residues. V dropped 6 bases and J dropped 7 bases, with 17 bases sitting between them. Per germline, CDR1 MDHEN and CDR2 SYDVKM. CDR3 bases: TGTGCCAGCAGCAGACCACAGGGTTTCCATACGCAGTATTTT. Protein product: CASSRPQGFHTQYF.

The DNA of the CDR3 is TGTGCCAGCAGTTTAGGGTTTAGCAATCAGCCCCAGCATTTT. Protein sequence: CASSLGFSNQPQHF. V gene TRBV28 combines with J gene TRBJ1-5; D not resolved. The germline CDR1 and CDR2 sequences are MDHEN and SYDVKM. Trimming took 2 bases from V and 0 from J, leaving 5 bases between them. CDR3 length: 14 residues. The full variable domain, in which reference TRBV28 and TRBJ1-5 provide the parts outside the CDR3, is DVKVTQSSRYLVKRTGEKVFLECVQDMDHENMFWYRQDPGLGLRLIYFSYDVKMKEKGDIPEGYSVSREKKERFSLILESASTNQTSMYLCASSLGFSNQPQHFGDGTRLSIL.

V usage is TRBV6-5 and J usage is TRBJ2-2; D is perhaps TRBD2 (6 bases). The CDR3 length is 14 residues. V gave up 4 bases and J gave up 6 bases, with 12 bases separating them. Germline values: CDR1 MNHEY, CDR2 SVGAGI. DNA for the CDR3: TGTGCCAGCAGTTCCGGGAGAGGGGCCGGGGAGCTGTTTTTT. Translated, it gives CASSSGRGAGELFF.

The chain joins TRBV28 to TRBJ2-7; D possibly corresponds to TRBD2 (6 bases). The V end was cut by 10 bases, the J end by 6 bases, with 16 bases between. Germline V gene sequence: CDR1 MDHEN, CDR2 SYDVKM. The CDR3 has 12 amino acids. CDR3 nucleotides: TGTGCCACCACCAGGAGGGTGGGCGAGCAGTACTTC. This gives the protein CATTRRVGEQYF.